These 26 T cell receptor beta chains originate from one sample sequenced in a study of stem cell transplantation in POMP-related autoinflammatory disease. Study-wide findings and caveats: In patients with PRAID, every analyzed T-cell subset tended to show lower diversity and higher clonality. Fewer unique TRB V-J gene pairings were identified in patients with PRAID.

For these receptors, no antigen is known. Clones were sequenced by immunoSEQ multiplex PCR, and TCRdb holds only the in-frame ones, with some missing. The repertoire holds about 8,000 clones, with about nine tenths as singletons. This material consisted of CD8+ T cells from PBMCs, taken before stem cell transplantation. These receptors all stem from a human donor with POMP-related autoinflammation and immune dysregulation (PRAID).

This sequence joins TRBV4-1 and TRBJ1-3; D unresolved. The V gene lost 5 bases and the J gene lost 0 bases, with 14 bases spanning the gap. The CDR3 covers 16 residues. Germline assignment: CDR1 MGHRA and CDR2 YSYEKL. CDR3 amino acids: CASSTHPLPSGNTIYF. The CDR3 DNA reads TGCGCCAGCAGCACCCATCCTCTCCCCTCTGGAAACACCATATATTTT.

This clone was seen a handful of times. The chain joins TRBV27 to TRBJ1-5; 9 bases line up with TRBD1. CDR1 is MNHEY and CDR2 is SMNVEV in the germline V gene (reference sequence). The V gene end was trimmed by 8 bases and the J gene end by 5 bases; junction bases not matched to a gene: 10. The CDR3 totals 15 residues. DNA for the CDR3: TGTGCCAGCGCTGAAGGGACAGGGAGCCATCAGCCCCAGCATTTT. Translating it yields CASAEGTGSHQPQHF.

This rearrangement joins TRBV6-6 to TRBJ2-7, with D possibly being TRBD2 (7 bases). Germline V gene lookup returns CDR1 MNHNY and CDR2 SVGAGI (reference sequence). This CDR3 has 14 residues. Trimming left V 0 bases short and J 2 bases short, with 8 bases between. The CDR3 sequence is CASSYSGGPYEQYF. The CDR3 region has the DNA TGTGCCAGCAGTTACTCGGGGGGGCCCTACGAGCAGTACTTC.

The V gene is TRBV6-1, the J gene TRBJ2-5; 13 bases match TRBD2. Germline V gene data show CDR1 as MNHNS and CDR2 as SASEGT. The CDR3 has 17 amino acids. Losses at the gene ends were 3 bases for V and 1 base for J; bases not matched to a gene: 5. CDR3 sequence reads: CASSETSGRSFQETQYF. The CDR3 DNA sequence: TGTGCCAGCAGTGAGACTAGCGGGAGGAGTTTCCAAGAGACCCAGTACTTC.

This rearrangement joins TRBV7-9 to TRBJ1-1; the D gene is possibly TRBD1 (6 bases). This CDR3 contains 17 residues. Germline CDR1 is SEHNR and CDR2 is FQNEAQ (reference sequence). V was trimmed by 0 bases and J by 0 bases, leaving 14 bases between them. This CDR3 reads CASSLAGRQAMNTEAFF. The CDR3 coding sequence is TGTGCCAGCAGCTTAGCGGGAAGACAGGCAATGAACACTGAAGCTTTCTTT.

The gene calls are TRBV5-4 and TRBJ2-5; D perhaps matches TRBD2 (7 bases). The CDR3 runs to 14 residues. V shed 2 bases and J shed 5 bases, with 13 bases lying between them. The germline V gene encodes CDR1 SGHNT and CDR2 YYREEE (reference sequence). CDR3 nucleotide sequence: TGTGCCAGCAGCTTTTGGGGGGGCCGGGAGACCCAGTACTTC. This gives the protein CASSFWGGRETQYF.

J is TRBJ1-5 and V is TRBV19; D is ambiguous. Germline assignment: CDR1 LNHDA and CDR2 SQIVND (reference sequence). The CDR3 covers 15 residues. Trimming removed 1 base from V and 4 bases from J, with 11 bases in between. The CDR3 spells CASSIGSLMNQPQHF. The CDR3 nucleotides are TGTGCCAGTAGTATAGGGTCCCTGATGAATCAGCCCCAGCATTTT.

The chain carries TRBV2 and TRBJ2-1; D perhaps matches TRBD2 (6 bases). CDR1 is SNHLY and CDR2 is FYNNEI in the germline V gene. The CDR3 consists of 14 residues. V was cut by 7 bases and J by 3 bases, with 13 bases left in between. The CDR3 region has the DNA TGTGCCAGCACCGGGGAGGATTACTACAATGAGCAGTTCTTC. This sequence encodes CASTGEDYYNEQFF. The variable domain in full, with the rest retrieved from reference TRBV2 and TRBJ2-1, is EPEVTQTPSHQVTQMGQEVILRCVPISNHLYFYWYRQILGQKVEFLVSFYNNEISEKSEIFDDQFSVERPDGSNFTLKIRSTKLEDSAMYFCASTGEDYYNEQFFGPGTRLTVL.

The chain links TRBV5-4 to TRBJ2-3; D may be TRBD2 (6 bases). This CDR3 spans 13 amino acids. CDR1 SGHNT and CDR2 YYREEE come from the germline V gene (reference sequence). Trimming pared 4 bases from V and 2 bases from J, leaving 8 bases between. CDR3 loop: CASSAGITDTQYF. The CDR3, as DNA: TGTGCCAGCAGCGCGGGGATCACAGATACGCAGTATTTT. Together with reference TRBV5-4 and TRBJ2-3, the CDR3 gives the full variable domain: ETGVTQSPTHLIKTRGQQVTLRCSSQSGHNTVSWYQQALGQGPQFIFQYYREEENGRGNFPPRFSGLQFPNYSSELNVNALELDDSALYLCASSAGITDTQYFGPGTRLTVL.

This clone showed up just a few times. The chain combines TRBV11-2 with TRBJ1-2, with a weak D call TRBD1 (6 bases). The CDR3 is 14 residues long. Germline-derived CDR1 and CDR2 are SGHAT and FQNNGV. V was trimmed by 2 bases and J by 2 bases, leaving 9 bases between them. Written as DNA, the CDR3 is TGTGCCAGCAGCTTATGGGACACCAACTATGGCTACACCTTC. Its translation is CASSLWDTNYGYTF. Variable domain in full (rest from reference TRBV11-2 and TRBJ1-2): EAGVAQSPRYKIIEKRQSVAFWCNPISGHATLYWYQQILGQGPKLLIQFQNNGVVDDSQLPKDRFSAERLKGVDSTLKIQPAKLEDSAVYLCASSLWDTNYGYTFGSGTRLTVV.

V is TRBV4-1 and J is TRBJ1-4; D ambiguous. Germline V gene lookup returns CDR1 MGHRA and CDR2 YSYEKL. The CDR3 contains 16 residues. Trimming cost V 1 base and J 4 bases, with 13 bases left between them. The CDR3 DNA sequence: TGCGCCAGCAGCCAAGTCCCCAGGCGCTTTAATGAAAAACTGTTTTTT. Its protein is CASSQVPRRFNEKLFF.

This clone was detected only once. The gene calls are TRBV6-9 and TRBJ2-5; 8 positions match TRBD2. CDR3 length: 13 amino acids. Germline-derived CDR1 and CDR2 are MNHGY and SVAAGI. Here the CDR3 reads CVAREGSIGTQYF. The CDR3 DNA sequence: TGTGTCGCACGGGAGGGAAGTATCGGGACCCAGTACTTC.

V is TRBV5-6 and J is TRBJ2-5, with D unclear. Trimming removed 0 bases at V and 2 bases at J, with 5 bases between. The CDR3 runs to 13 residues. CDR1 is SGHDT, CDR2 YYEEEE, per germline. The DNA for the CDR3 is TGTGCCAGCAGCTTGGACTTGCAAGAGACCCAGTACTTC. Residues: CASSLDLQETQYF.

The genes are TRBV15 and TRBJ1-1; 8 nucleotides match TRBD1. Germline V gene lookup returns CDR1 LNHNV and CDR2 YYDKDF (reference sequence). The trim removed 0 bases at V and 0 bases at J, leaving 6 bases unmatched. The CDR3 has 17 residues. CDR3 nucleotide sequence: TGTGCCACCAGCAGAGAGGCCGGACAGGGTATGAACACTGAAGCTTTCTTT. Protein sequence: CATSREAGQGMNTEAFF. The complete variable domain, with remaining parts taken from reference TRBV15 and TRBJ1-1, reads DAMVIQNPRYQVTQFGKPVTLSCSQTLNHNVMYWYQQKSSQAPKLLFHYYDKDFNNEADTPDNFQSRRPNTSFCFLDIRSPGLGDTAMYLCATSREAGQGMNTEAFFGQGTRLTVV.

This chain links TRBV14 with TRBJ1-2; no clear D gene. The V end lost 0 bases, the J end lost 4 bases, and 6 bases lay between the germline ends. CDR3 length: 13 residues. Germline loops: CDR1 SGHDN, CDR2 FVKESK. The CDR3 DNA is TGTGCCAGCAGCCAAGATTGGGGCTATGGCTACACCTTC. Its protein product is CASSQDWGYGYTF.

CDR3 amino acids: CASSQPGGENTEAFF. The CDR3 DNA reads as TGTGCCAGCAGCCAGCCAGGGGGAGAGAACACTGAAGCTTTCTTT. The chain carries TRBV4-2 and TRBJ1-1; TRBD1 aligns across 7 bases. With 3 bases clipped from V and 1 base from J, the junction kept 5 bases outside the gene matches. CDR3 length: 15 amino acids. CDR1 and CDR2 (germline): LGHNA, YNFKEQ.

The chain couples TRBV6-5 to TRBJ2-3, with 8 bases matching TRBD1. The J segment lost 6 bases and the V segment lost 0 bases, leaving 5 bases of the junction unmatched. CDR1 is MNHEY, CDR2 SVGAGI, per germline. The CDR3 covers 15 residues. The CDR3 sequence is CASSYSRTGWDTQYF. Written as DNA, the CDR3 is TGTGCCAGCAGTTACTCCCGGACAGGGTGGGATACGCAGTATTTT.

The gene calls are TRBV9 and TRBJ2-5; 9 bases map to TRBD1. Trimming took 5 bases from V and 3 from J; bases not matched to a gene: 5. The CDR3 loop spans 14 amino acids. Germline V gives CDR1 SGDLS, CDR2 YYNGEE. CDR3 in DNA: TGTGCCAGCAGTGTCCGGGACAGGGAAGAGACCCAGTACTTC. Its protein is CASSVRDREETQYF.

Here the CDR3 DNA reads TGTGCCTGGAGTACACGGACAGCCACTGAAGCTTTCTTT. This sequence encodes CAWSTRTATEAFF. The rearrangement joins TRBV30 to TRBJ1-1; tentative D call: TRBD1 (6 bases). Germline-derived CDR1 and CDR2 are GTSNPN and SVGIG (reference sequence). V shed 2 bases and J shed 4 bases, with 11 bases lying between them. This CDR3 spans 13 amino acids.

This chain connects TRBV7-9 to TRBJ2-3, with D possibly matching TRBD1 (5 bases). The CDR3 sequence is 12 residues long. The germline V and J ends were trimmed by 6 bases and 3 bases, with 7 bases remaining between them. Germline CDR1 SEHNR, CDR2 FQNEAQ (reference sequence). This chain's CDR3 is CASRPGTDTQYF. The CDR3 DNA sequence: TGTGCCAGCAGGCCAGGGACAGATACGCAGTATTTT.

V is TRBV4-1 and J is TRBJ2-1, with TRBD2 matching over 8 bases. Germline V CDR1 and CDR2: MGHRA, YSYEKL. There are 15 residues in the CDR3. V was clipped by 4 bases and J by 4 bases; unmatched bases: 6. The CDR3 region has the DNA TGCGCCAGCAGCCTATTAGCGGGAAATTACAATGAGCAGTTCTTC. It translates to CASSLLAGNYNEQFF.

The CDR3 nucleotides are TGTGCCAGCAGTGAACCAGGGAACACTGAAGCTTTCTTT. Residues: CASSEPGNTEAFF. J is TRBJ1-1 and V is TRBV25-1; D gene ambiguous. Trimming left V 2 bases short and J 1 base short, with 5 bases between. The germline gives CDR1 MGHDK, CDR2 SYGVNS. The CDR3 is made up of 13 amino acids. The full variable domain, in which reference TRBV25-1 and TRBJ1-1 provide the parts outside the CDR3, is EADIYQTPRYLVIGTGKKITLECSQTMGHDKMYWYQQDPGMELHLIHYSYGVNSTEKGDLSSESTVSRIRTEHFPLTLESARPSHTSQYLCASSEPGNTEAFFGQGTRLTVV.

The rearrangement uses TRBV6-5 and TRBJ2-3; 8 bases agree with TRBD2. Trimming cost V 5 bases and J 2 bases; bases outside gene matches: 6. This CDR3 contains 15 residues. CDR1 and CDR2 from the germline V gene are MNHEY and SVGAGI. CDR3: CASSLSGITTDTQYF. The CDR3 nucleotides read TGTGCCAGCAGTCTTAGCGGGATAACCACAGATACGCAGTATTTT.

This chain connects TRBV9 to TRBJ2-1, with 12 nucleotides matching TRBD1. The CDR3 contains 16 residues. Trimming at V came to 4 bases and at J to 7 bases, leaving 9 bases not matched to a gene. CDR1 is SGDLS and CDR2 is YYNGEE in the germline V gene. Written as DNA, the CDR3 is TGTGCCAGCAGCCGCCGGGGGACAGGGGGCTTAAATGAGCAGTTCTTC. Translated, it gives CASSRRGTGGLNEQFF.

V and J are TRBV27 and TRBJ2-7; D remains ambiguous. Germline V CDR1 and CDR2: MNHEY, SMNVEV (reference sequence). The V end lost 4 bases, the J end lost 0 bases, and 7 bases lay between the germline ends. The CDR3 covers 13 residues. CDR3 amino acids: CASSSGSSYEQYF. DNA for the CDR3: TGTGCCAGCAGTTCGGGCAGCTCCTACGAGCAGTACTTC.

This sequence joins TRBV10-1 and TRBJ2-1; D might be TRBD1 (6 bases). The germline CDR1 and CDR2 sequences are WNHNN and SYGVQD (reference sequence). The V end lost 10 bases, the J end lost 7 bases, and 23 bases lay between the germline ends. The CDR3 sequence is 15 residues long. The CDR3 here is CATSPGQGVANEQFF. DNA for the CDR3: TGCGCCACCTCACCGGGACAAGGAGTCGCGAATGAGCAGTTCTTC.